The sequence of this T cell receptor beta chain was determined in a study of T cell changes during pregnancy in multiple sclerosis. The assay was immunoSEQ multiplex PCR, and TCRdb's table has in-frame clones only and misses some. The sample lists under 90,000 clones, about 93% occurring once. The CDR3 length is 16 residues. Trimming shortened V by 2 bases and J by 0 bases, and 10 bases separated the two germline ends. Per germline, CDR1 SEHNR and CDR2 FQNEAQ (reference sequence). Sequencing used peripheral blood, obtained in the second trimester of pregnancy. The sequence was collected from a female donor in good health, enrolled as a control in a pregnancy study. The chain has TRBV7-9 and TRBJ2-2; D is possibly TRBD2 (6 bases). The CDR3 DNA sequence: TGTGCCAGCAGCTTATTGGCGGGGCCGAACACCGGGGAGCTGTTTTTT. It specifies CASSLLAGPNTGELFF.